This TCR beta chain was obtained from a study of blood T cell repertoires in COVID-19. Overall study: Researchers got acute and convalescent COVID-19 samples from the United States, Italy and Spain.

The CDR3 is 13 amino acids. The germline V gene encodes CDR1 LNHDA and CDR2 SQIVND (reference sequence). The trim removed 4 bases at V and 6 bases at J, leaving 3 bases unmatched. Some clones are missing from TCRdb's copy, which holds only in-frame ones; the method was immunoSEQ multiplex PCR. The sample consists of over 150,000 clones, around 82% of them appearing once. Sequenced sample: peripheral blood. This chain connects TRBV19 to TRBJ1-5, with 7 nucleotides matching TRBD1. This clonotype was sampled from an elderly woman with active or convalescent COVID-19. The CDR3 DNA sequence: TGTGCCAGTAGTACGAGACAGGGTCAGCCCCAGCATTTT. It yields the protein CASSTRQGQPQHF. The complete variable domain, with remaining parts taken from reference TRBV19 and TRBJ1-5, reads DGGITQSPKYLFRKEGQNVTLSCEQNLNHDAMYWYRQDPGQGLRLIYYSQIVNDFQKGDIAEGYSVSREKKESFPLTVTSAQKNPTAFYLCASSTRQGQPQHFGDGTRLSIL.